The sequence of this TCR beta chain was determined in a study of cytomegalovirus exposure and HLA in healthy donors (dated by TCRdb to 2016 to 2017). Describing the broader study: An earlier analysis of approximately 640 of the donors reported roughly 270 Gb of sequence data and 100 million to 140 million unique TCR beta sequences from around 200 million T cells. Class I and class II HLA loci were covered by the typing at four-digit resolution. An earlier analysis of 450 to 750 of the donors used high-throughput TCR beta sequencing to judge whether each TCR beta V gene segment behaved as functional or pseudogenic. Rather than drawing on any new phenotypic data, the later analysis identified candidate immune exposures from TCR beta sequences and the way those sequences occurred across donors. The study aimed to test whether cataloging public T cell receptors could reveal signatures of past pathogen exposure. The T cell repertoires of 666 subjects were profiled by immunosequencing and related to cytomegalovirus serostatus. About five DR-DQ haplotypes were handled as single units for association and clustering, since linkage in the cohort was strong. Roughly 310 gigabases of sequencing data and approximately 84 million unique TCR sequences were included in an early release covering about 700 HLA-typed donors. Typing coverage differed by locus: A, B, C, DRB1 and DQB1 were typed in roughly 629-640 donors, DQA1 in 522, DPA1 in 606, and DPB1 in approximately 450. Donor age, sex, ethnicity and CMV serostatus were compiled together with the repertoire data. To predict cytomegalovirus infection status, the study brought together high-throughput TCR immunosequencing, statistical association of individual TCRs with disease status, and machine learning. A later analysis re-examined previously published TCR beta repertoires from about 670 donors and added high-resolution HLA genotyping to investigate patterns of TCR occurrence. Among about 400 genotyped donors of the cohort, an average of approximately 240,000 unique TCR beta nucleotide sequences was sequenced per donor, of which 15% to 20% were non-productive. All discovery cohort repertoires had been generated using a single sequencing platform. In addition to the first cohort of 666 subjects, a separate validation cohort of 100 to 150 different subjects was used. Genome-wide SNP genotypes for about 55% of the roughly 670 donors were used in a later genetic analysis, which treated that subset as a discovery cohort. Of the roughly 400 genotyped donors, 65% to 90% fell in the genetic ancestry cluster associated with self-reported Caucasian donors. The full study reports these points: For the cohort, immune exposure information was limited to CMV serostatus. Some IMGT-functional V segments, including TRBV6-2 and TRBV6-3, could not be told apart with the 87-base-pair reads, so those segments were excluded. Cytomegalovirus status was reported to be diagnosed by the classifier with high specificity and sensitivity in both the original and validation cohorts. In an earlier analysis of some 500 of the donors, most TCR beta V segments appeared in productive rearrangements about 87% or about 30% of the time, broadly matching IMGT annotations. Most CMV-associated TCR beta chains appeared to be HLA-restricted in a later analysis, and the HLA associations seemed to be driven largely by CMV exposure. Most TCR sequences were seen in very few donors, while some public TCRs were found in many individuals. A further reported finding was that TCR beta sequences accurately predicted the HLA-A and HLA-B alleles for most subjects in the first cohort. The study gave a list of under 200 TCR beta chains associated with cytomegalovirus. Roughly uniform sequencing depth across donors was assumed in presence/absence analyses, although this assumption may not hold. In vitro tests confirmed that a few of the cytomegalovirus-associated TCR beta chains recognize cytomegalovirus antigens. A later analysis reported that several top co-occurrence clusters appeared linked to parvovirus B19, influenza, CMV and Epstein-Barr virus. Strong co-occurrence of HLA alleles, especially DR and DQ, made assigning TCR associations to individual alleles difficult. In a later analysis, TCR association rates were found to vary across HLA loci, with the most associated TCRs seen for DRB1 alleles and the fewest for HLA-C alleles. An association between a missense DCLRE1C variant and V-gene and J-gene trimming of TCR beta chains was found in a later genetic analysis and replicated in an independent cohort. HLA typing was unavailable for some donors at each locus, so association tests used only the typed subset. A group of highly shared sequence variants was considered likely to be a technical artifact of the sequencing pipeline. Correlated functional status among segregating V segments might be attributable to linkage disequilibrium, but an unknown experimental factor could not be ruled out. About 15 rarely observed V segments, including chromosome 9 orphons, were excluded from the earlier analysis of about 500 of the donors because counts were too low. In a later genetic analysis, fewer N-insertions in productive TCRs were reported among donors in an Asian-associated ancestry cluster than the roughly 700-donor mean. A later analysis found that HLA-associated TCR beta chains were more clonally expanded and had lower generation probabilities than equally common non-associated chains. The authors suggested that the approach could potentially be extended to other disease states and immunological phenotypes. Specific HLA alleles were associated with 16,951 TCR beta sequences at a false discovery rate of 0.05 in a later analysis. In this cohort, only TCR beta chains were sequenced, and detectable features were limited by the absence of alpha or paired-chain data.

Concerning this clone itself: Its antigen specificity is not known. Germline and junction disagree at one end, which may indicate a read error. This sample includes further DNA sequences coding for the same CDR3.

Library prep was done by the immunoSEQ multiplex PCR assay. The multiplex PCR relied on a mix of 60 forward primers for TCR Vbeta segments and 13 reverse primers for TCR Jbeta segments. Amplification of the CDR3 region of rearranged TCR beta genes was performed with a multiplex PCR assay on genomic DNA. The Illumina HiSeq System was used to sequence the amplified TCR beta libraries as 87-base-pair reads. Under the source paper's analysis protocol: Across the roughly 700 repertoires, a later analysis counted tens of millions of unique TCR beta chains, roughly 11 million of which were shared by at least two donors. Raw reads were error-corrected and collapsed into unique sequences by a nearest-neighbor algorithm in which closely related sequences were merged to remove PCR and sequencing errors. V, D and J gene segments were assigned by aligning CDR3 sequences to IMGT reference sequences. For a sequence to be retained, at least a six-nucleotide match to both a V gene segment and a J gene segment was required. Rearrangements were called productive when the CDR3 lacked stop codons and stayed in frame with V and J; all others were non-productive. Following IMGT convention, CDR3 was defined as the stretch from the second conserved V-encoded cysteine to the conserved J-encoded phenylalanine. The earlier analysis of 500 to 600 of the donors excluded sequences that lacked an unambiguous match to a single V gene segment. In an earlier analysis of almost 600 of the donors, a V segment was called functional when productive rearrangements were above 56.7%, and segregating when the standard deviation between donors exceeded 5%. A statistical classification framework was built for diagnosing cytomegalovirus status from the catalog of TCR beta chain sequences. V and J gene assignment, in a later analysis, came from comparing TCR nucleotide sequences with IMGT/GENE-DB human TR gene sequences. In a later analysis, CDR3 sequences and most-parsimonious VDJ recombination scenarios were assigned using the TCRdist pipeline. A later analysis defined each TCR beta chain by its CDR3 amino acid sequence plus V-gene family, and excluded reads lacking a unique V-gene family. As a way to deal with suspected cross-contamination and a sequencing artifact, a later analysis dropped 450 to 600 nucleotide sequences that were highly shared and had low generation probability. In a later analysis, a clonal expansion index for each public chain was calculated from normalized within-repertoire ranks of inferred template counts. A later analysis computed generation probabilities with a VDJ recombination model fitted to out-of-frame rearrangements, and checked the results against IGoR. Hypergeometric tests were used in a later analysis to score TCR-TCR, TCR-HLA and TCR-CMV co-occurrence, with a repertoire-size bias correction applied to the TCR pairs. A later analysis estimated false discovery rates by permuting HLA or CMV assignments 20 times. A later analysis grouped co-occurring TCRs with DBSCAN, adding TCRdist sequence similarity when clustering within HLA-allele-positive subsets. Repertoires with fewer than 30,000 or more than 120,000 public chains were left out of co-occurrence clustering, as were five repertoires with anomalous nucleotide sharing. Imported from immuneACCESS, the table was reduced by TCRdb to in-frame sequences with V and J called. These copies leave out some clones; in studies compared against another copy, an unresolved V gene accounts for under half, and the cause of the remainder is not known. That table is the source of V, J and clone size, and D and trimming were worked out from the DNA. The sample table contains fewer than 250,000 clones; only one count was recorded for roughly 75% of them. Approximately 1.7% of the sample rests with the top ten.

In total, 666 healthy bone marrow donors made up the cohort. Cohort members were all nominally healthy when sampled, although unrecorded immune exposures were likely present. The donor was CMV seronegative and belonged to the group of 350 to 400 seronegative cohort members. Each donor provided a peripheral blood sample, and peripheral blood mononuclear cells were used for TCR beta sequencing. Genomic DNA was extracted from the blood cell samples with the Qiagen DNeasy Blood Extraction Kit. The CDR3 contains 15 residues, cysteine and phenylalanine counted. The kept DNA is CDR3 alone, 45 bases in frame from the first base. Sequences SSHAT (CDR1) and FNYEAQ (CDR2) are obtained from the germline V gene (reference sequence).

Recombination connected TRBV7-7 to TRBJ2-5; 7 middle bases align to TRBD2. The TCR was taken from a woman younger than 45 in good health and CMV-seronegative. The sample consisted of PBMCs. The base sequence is TGTGCTAGCAGTCACTCGCTGACTAGCTGGGAGACCCAGTACTTC. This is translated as CASSHSLTSWETQYF.